A single sample is the source of the 30 T cell receptor beta chains below, sequenced in a study of a mutant IDH1 vaccine in newly diagnosed glioma. Described time point: week 11, during vaccination. Each dose of the vaccine consisted of 300 ug of mutant IDH1 20-mer peptide, with topical imiquimod. For these TCRs, the target antigens are not known. Using immunoSEQ multiplex PCR, the repertoire was profiled, and TCRdb retains in-frame clones only, with some absent. The sample includes 110,000 or so clones, 85% to 90% of them seen just once. The sequences come from PBMCs, collected from a glioma patient whose treatment included an IDH1 peptide vaccine. Receptors were obtained from a woman aged 50 to 60 with glioma.

The genes are TRBV30 and TRBJ1-1; 7 bases map to TRBD1. The CDR3 spans 13 residues. V lost 3 bases to trimming and J lost 7 bases; unmatched junction nucleotides: 8. Germline V gives CDR1 GTSNPN, CDR2 SVGIG (reference sequence). CDR3 sequence: CAWRNRGNGEAFF. The CDR3 bases are TGTGCCTGGAGAAACAGGGGAAATGGTGAAGCTTTCTTT. Full variable domain (remainder filled in from reference TRBV30 and TRBJ1-1): SQTIHQWPATLVQPVGSPLSLECTVEGTSNPNLYWYRQAAGRGLQLLFYSVGIGQISSEVPQNLSASRPQDRQFILSSKKLLLSDSGFYLCAWRNRGNGEAFFGQGTRLTVV.

The rearrangement joins TRBV4-1 to TRBJ1-2, with a possible D match to TRBD1 (6 bases). Germline assignment: CDR1 MGHRA and CDR2 YSYEKL. V gave up 3 bases and J gave up 4 bases, with 15 bases separating them. This CDR3 contains 15 residues. The CDR3 protein is CASSQPSGASYGYTF. In nucleotides, the CDR3 is TGCGCCAGCAGCCAGCCCTCAGGGGCTAGCTATGGCTACACCTTC.

The chain employs TRBV6-6 and TRBJ1-3; no definite D call. V lost 6 bases and J 4 bases, leaving 16 bases between the germline ends. Germline V gene lookup returns CDR1 MNHNY and CDR2 SVGAGI (reference sequence). The CDR3 length is 15 residues. Here the CDR3 reads CASSNSPIKGNTIYF. The CDR3 nucleotides are TGTGCCAGCAGCAACTCCCCGATAAAAGGAAACACCATATATTTT.

The V gene is TRBV7-3, the J gene TRBJ2-1; 10 bases line up with TRBD2. CDR3 size: 16 residues. V lost 1 base, J lost 7 bases, and 7 bases stayed unmatched. Germline assignment: CDR1 SGHTA and CDR2 FQGTGA. The CDR3 sequence is CASSLRLAGDSNEQFF. The CDR3 nucleotides read TGTGCCAGCAGCTTAAGGCTAGCGGGAGACTCTAATGAGCAGTTCTTC. The whole variable domain, filled in from reference TRBV7-3 and TRBJ2-1, reads GAGVSQTPSNKVTEKGKYVELRCDPISGHTALYWYRQSLGQGPEFLIYFQGTGAADDSGLPNDRFFAVRPEGSVSTLKIQRTERGDSAVYLCASSLRLAGDSNEQFFGPGTRLTVL.

V gene TRBV7-9 combines with J gene TRBJ2-5; 7 bases match TRBD1. Germline CDR1 and CDR2: SEHNR and FQNEAQ (reference sequence). Losses at the gene ends were 7 bases for V and 5 bases for J; bases not matched to a gene: 4. This CDR3 is 12 amino acids long. The CDR3 here is CASNRGEETQYF. CDR3 nucleotides: TGTGCCAGCAACAGGGGAGAGGAGACCCAGTACTTC.

This clone was counted a few times. V gene TRBV6-5 combines with J gene TRBJ2-7; 9 nucleotides align to TRBD1. The CDR3 contains 15 residues. The germline CDR1 and CDR2 sequences are MNHEY and SVGAGI. Trimming removed 2 bases from V and 7 bases from J; junction bases left unmatched: 9. CDR3 in amino acids: CASSYAGQGEMEQYF. CDR3 DNA: TGTGCCAGCAGTTACGCGGGACAGGGCGAGATGGAGCAGTACTTC.

The gene calls are TRBV7-9 and TRBJ1-4; D not certain. Germline V gene lookup returns CDR1 SEHNR and CDR2 FQNEAQ (reference sequence). There are 14 residues in the CDR3. V lost 0 bases to trimming and J lost 6 bases, with 8 bases between them. Here the CDR3 reads CASSLAEQYEKLFF. The CDR3 nucleotides read TGTGCCAGCAGCTTAGCGGAGCAGTATGAAAAACTGTTTTTT. Full variable domain (remainder filled in from reference TRBV7-9 and TRBJ1-4): DTGVSQNPRHKITKRGQNVTFRCDPISEHNRLYWYRQTLGQGPEFLTYFQNEAQLEKSRLLSDRFSAERPKGSFSTLEIQRTEQGDSAMYLCASSLAEQYEKLFFGSGTQLSVL.

The rearrangement links TRBV9 to TRBJ2-7, with no clear D. Trimming removed 0 bases from V and 3 bases from J, with 13 bases in between. Germline values: CDR1 SGDLS, CDR2 YYNGEE. The CDR3 covers 15 residues. DNA for the CDR3: TGTGCCAGCAGCGTAGTACCCTACCTCGGCTACGAGCAGTACTTC. This sequence encodes CASSVVPYLGYEQYF.

The V call is TRBV29-1, the J call TRBJ2-7, with D maybe TRBD1 (5 bases). Per germline, CDR1 SQVTM and CDR2 ANQGSEA. The CDR3 totals 13 residues. Trimming stripped 6 bases from V and 0 bases from J, with 12 bases between. The CDR3 region is CSVYQGSSYEQYF. The CDR3 DNA reads as TGCAGCGTCTACCAGGGTAGCTCCTACGAGCAGTACTTC.

V is TRBV28 and J is TRBJ1-5, with a tentative D call TRBD1 (6 bases). V lost 5 bases and J 7 bases, leaving 15 bases between the germline ends. Germline loops: CDR1 MDHEN, CDR2 SYDVKM. This CDR3 region has 14 residues. DNA for the CDR3: TGTGCCAGCAGTACCGAGACAGGTCCCCAGCCCCAGCATTTT. This sequence encodes CASSTETGPQPQHF.

The chain is built from TRBV5-1 and TRBJ2-3; TRBD1 aligns across 8 bases. Germline V gene lookup returns CDR1 SGHRS and CDR2 YFSETQ. The CDR3 has 15 amino acids. Unmatched junction bases numbered 1, after V lost 0 bases and J lost 1 base. The CDR3 spells CASSLAGQGTDTQYF. In nucleotides, the CDR3 is TGCGCCAGCAGCTTGGCGGGACAGGGCACAGATACGCAGTATTTT.

The genes are TRBV30 and TRBJ2-7; maybe TRBD2 (7 bases). V was shortened by 0 bases and J by 5 bases, with 11 bases between the two germline ends. The CDR3 covers 13 residues. Germline V gene sequence: CDR1 GTSNPN, CDR2 SVGIG (reference sequence). DNA for the CDR3: TGTGCCTGGAGTGTCGGGGGGCTCCACGAGCAGTACTTC. Translating gives CAWSVGGLHEQYF.

V usage is TRBV14 and J usage is TRBJ2-7; a possible D gene is TRBD2 (6 bases). V lost 3 bases to trimming and J lost 3 bases, with 15 bases between them. The CDR3 consists of 15 residues. Germline CDR1 is SGHDN and CDR2 is FVKESK. CDR3 protein: CASSHNSGGSYEQYF. The CDR3 DNA reads as TGTGCCAGCAGCCATAATAGCGGAGGTAGCTACGAGCAGTACTTC.

This sequence joins TRBV30 and TRBJ1-5, with no clear D. There are 13 residues in the CDR3. CDR1 is GTSNPN and CDR2 is SVGIG in the germline V gene (reference sequence). V was clipped by 2 bases and J by 0 bases, with 5 bases between them. The CDR3 sequence: CAWSLASNQPQHF. The CDR3, as DNA: TGTGCCTGGAGTTTGGCTAGCAATCAGCCCCAGCATTTT.

CDR3 loop: CASSYLKTGGNSPLHF. Written as DNA, the CDR3 is TGTGCCAGCAGTTACCTAAAGACAGGGGGCAATTCACCCCTCCACTTT. This chain uses TRBV6-6 with TRBJ1-6, with TRBD1 identical over 10 bases. J gave up 7 bases and V 2 bases, and 5 bases lay outside the gene matches. CDR1 is MNHNY and CDR2 is SVGAGI in the germline V gene (reference sequence). This CDR3 has 16 amino acids.

This rearrangement joins TRBV10-3 to TRBJ1-1, with 9 bases that match TRBD1. The CDR3 has 13 residues. From germline, CDR1 is ENHRY and CDR2 SYGVKD. With 9 bases clipped from V and 4 bases from J, the junction kept 6 bases outside the gene matches. CDR3 protein: CAMSPGQGTEAFF. CDR3 bases: TGTGCCATGTCACCGGGACAGGGCACTGAAGCTTTCTTT.

The chain is built from TRBV19 and TRBJ2-3, with D possibly matching TRBD1 (6 bases). Germline CDR1 LNHDA, CDR2 SQIVND (reference sequence). CDR3 length: 14 amino acids. V was clipped by 4 bases and J by 6 bases, with 14 bases between them. The CDR3 protein is CASSTGTLMDTQYF. The CDR3 DNA reads TGTGCCAGTAGTACCGGGACACTGATGGATACGCAGTATTTT.

This clone was found once. The chain carries TRBV5-1 and TRBJ2-1; the match to TRBD2 covers 9 bases. The CDR3 loop spans 15 amino acids. Germline trimming cut 0 bases from V and 3 bases from J; bases unmatched to any gene: 1. Looked up from germline, CDR1 is SGHRS and CDR2 is YFSETQ. The CDR3 region has the DNA TGCGCCAGCAGCTTGGGACTAGCGGACTACAATGAGCAGTTCTTC. This encodes CASSLGLADYNEQFF.

The V call is TRBV5-4, the J call TRBJ2-1; TRBD1 is a possible D gene (6 bases). Germline CDR1 is SGHNT and CDR2 is YYREEE (reference sequence). The V end was cut by 0 bases, the J end by 9 bases, with 10 bases between. This CDR3 spans 13 amino acids. CDR3 in DNA: TGTGCCAGCAGCTTGGACAGGGATGGTGAGCAGTTCTTC. Protein sequence: CASSLDRDGEQFF.

V and J are TRBV19 and TRBJ1-5; no clear D. Germline V gene lookup returns CDR1 LNHDA and CDR2 SQIVND (reference sequence). This CDR3 region has 15 residues. V was clipped by 0 bases and J by 7 bases, with 13 bases between them. The CDR3 reads CASSIDAGPRQPQHF. The CDR3 nucleotides read TGTGCCAGTAGTATAGATGCCGGACCGAGGCAGCCCCAGCATTTT. Full variable domain (missing parts from reference TRBV19 and TRBJ1-5): DGGITQSPKYLFRKEGQNVTLSCEQNLNHDAMYWYRQDPGQGLRLIYYSQIVNDFQKGDIAEGYSVSREKKESFPLTVTSAQKNPTAFYLCASSIDAGPRQPQHFGDGTRLSIL.

The rearrangement joins TRBV6-6 to TRBJ1-1; D gene unclear. Trimming left V 0 bases short and J 2 bases short, with 7 bases between. The CDR3 length is 14 residues. Germline V gene lookup returns CDR1 MNHNY and CDR2 SVGAGI (reference sequence). CDR3 amino acids: CASSYSGINTEAFF. The DNA for the CDR3 is TGTGCCAGCAGTTACTCGGGGATTAACACTGAAGCTTTCTTT.

The chain recombines TRBV6-5 with TRBJ2-1; TRBD1 matches 7 bases. CDR1 is MNHEY and CDR2 is SVGAGI in the germline V gene. J was trimmed by 8 bases and V by 2 bases; bases with no gene match: 9. The CDR3 has 15 amino acids. CDR3 residues: CASSYRAGGRDEQFF. The CDR3, as DNA: TGTGCCAGCAGTTACCGGGCAGGGGGTAGGGATGAGCAGTTCTTC.

The rearrangement uses TRBV7-6 and TRBJ2-3; no firm D call. CDR3 size: 16 residues. Trimming cost V 4 bases and J 3 bases, with 17 bases left between them. Looked up from germline, CDR1 is SGHVS and CDR2 is FNYEAQ. The CDR3 loop reads CASSSSPPPWTDTQYF. For the CDR3, the DNA is TGTGCCAGCAGCTCCTCCCCGCCCCCGTGGACAGATACGCAGTATTTT.

This clone was seen a single time. Other DNA sequences in the same sample also yield this CDR3. V usage is TRBV9 and J usage is TRBJ1-1; D is uncertain. The CDR3 spans 13 residues. Germline lookup yields CDR1 SGDLS and CDR2 YYNGEE. Trimming took off 0 bases at V and 2 bases at J, with 5 bases between the two ends. CDR3 sequence (DNA): TGTGCCAGCAGCGTAGCGGGTAACACTGAAGCTTTCTTT. Amino acid sequence: CASSVAGNTEAFF.

This clone was observed a few times. V is TRBV4-1 and J is TRBJ2-1; 9 bases agree with TRBD2. V gave up 4 bases and J gave up 7 bases; unmatched junction bases: 11. This CDR3 is 16 amino acids long. Germline V gene sequence: CDR1 MGHRA, CDR2 YSYEKL. The CDR3 loop is CASSPLGSGRRNEQFF. CDR3 DNA sequence: TGCGCCAGCAGCCCACTAGGAAGCGGGAGGAGGAATGAGCAGTTCTTC.

The gene calls are TRBV7-2 and TRBJ2-7; a weak D match, TRBD1 (6 bases). The CDR3 runs 16 residues. With 2 bases removed from V and 2 bases from J, the gap between germline ends came to 16 bases. Germline assignment: CDR1 SGHTA and CDR2 FQGNSA. CDR3 DNA sequence: TGTGCCAGCAGCTTAAATCGGCCAGGGGCGCCCTACGAGCAGTACTTC. This gives the protein CASSLNRPGAPYEQYF.

The sample holds one count of this clone. The chain recombines TRBV29-1 with TRBJ2-5; D is unresolved. The CDR3 runs 12 residues. With 5 bases removed from V and 5 bases from J, the gap between germline ends came to 12 bases. CDR1 is SQVTM, CDR2 ANQGSEA, per germline. The CDR3 loop reads CSVRPPVETQYF. The DNA of the CDR3 is TGCAGCGTTAGGCCACCAGTTGAGACCCAGTACTTC.

This clone was seen only a few times. The chain couples TRBV10-3 to TRBJ1-2, with 10 bases aligning to TRBD1. J lost 8 bases, V lost 2 bases, and 8 bases had no gene match. The length of the CDR3 is 15 residues. Germline V gene lookup returns CDR1 ENHRY and CDR2 SYGVKD. The CDR3 nucleotides are TGTGCCATCAGTGAGCCCCGACAGGGGGCAGGAGGCTACACCTTC. Translating gives CAISEPRQGAGGYTF.

Note on this clone: This sample includes further DNA sequences coding for the same CDR3. The rearrangement uses TRBV29-1 and TRBJ2-5; perhaps TRBD1 as D (5 bases). Trimming pared 2 bases from V and 4 bases from J, leaving 11 bases between. The CDR3 runs to 13 residues. CDR1 is SQVTM, CDR2 ANQGSEA, per germline. The CDR3 is CSVERQGRETQYF. In nucleotides, the CDR3 is TGCAGCGTTGAAAGGCAGGGCCGAGAGACCCAGTACTTC.

The rearrangement links TRBV30 to TRBJ1-1, with D possibly being TRBD1 (6 bases). V was pared by 8 bases and J by 0 bases, with 19 bases between. The CDR3 runs to 15 residues. CDR1 and CDR2 from the germline V gene are GTSNPN and SVGIG (reference sequence). The CDR3 loop reads CAVHGTLRMNTEAFF. The CDR3, as DNA: TGTGCCGTACACGGGACACTGAGAATGAACACTGAAGCTTTCTTT.